This T cell receptor beta chain appears in the sequencing data of a study of CD8 T cells in Susac syndrome. This CDR3 contains 13 residues. Per the germline V gene, CDR1 is MGHRA and CDR2 is YSYEKL. Trimming pared 2 bases from V and 2 bases from J, leaving 5 bases between. Study results and caveats: The study recognized that its TCR sequencing and HLA analysis covered a relatively small number of individuals.

Concerning this clonotype: Its target is unknown.

Roughly 0.45 to 1 ug RNA was reverse transcribed with random hexamers. Amplification of TCR beta CDR3 used immunoSEQ multiplex PCR across 54 Vbeta and 13 Jbeta. TCRdb used MiXCR to reprocess the immunoSEQ multiplex PCR reads, holding one entry per CDR3 protein. The sample lists about 150,000 distinct CDR3 sequences, roughly 95% occurring once. The receptor comes from a human donor with Susac syndrome. Sequencing was carried out using CD4+ T cells from PBMCs. This chain connects TRBV4-1 to TRBJ2-3; unclear D gene. This CDR3 reads CASSQSITDTQYF. CDR3 bases: TGCGCCAGCAGCCAAAGCATCACAGATACGCAGTATTTT.